Shown below are 20 T cell receptor beta chains from a single sample sequenced in a study of T cells after posttransplantation cyclophosphamide. Control samples came 1 year after myeloablative marrow transplants with methotrexate plus calcineurin inhibitor. Assay: immunoSEQ multiplex PCR; the TCRdb copy retains only in-frame clones and omits some. Of roughly 19,000 clones in the sample, 80% to 90% were seen once. The sequenced sample was PBMCs, obtained roughly 350 days after allogeneic stem cell transplant with calcineurin inhibitor and methotrexate. The receptor set was obtained from a female patient between 25 and 45 years old who received an allogeneic stem cell transplant from an unrelated donor, was CMV-positive, and had acute and chronic GVHD. Some T cells here may be from the graft donor.

The chain employs TRBV7-6 and TRBJ2-7, with 10 bases matching TRBD2. Germline CDR1 reads SGHVS; CDR2 reads FNYEAQ. This CDR3 is 18 amino acids long. V trimming: 5 bases; J trimming: 3 bases; junction bases outside the gene matches: 16. CDR3 sequence reads: CASSPRPGTSEQHYEQYF. The CDR3 coding sequence is TGTGCCAGCAGCCCGAGGCCCGGGACTAGCGAACAGCACTACGAGCAGTACTTC.

The V gene is TRBV5-1, the J gene TRBJ2-1; 12 bases are a match to TRBD2. Unmatched junction bases numbered 6, after V lost 0 bases and J lost 8 bases. Germline V gives CDR1 SGHRS, CDR2 YFSETQ. This CDR3 region has 16 residues. As DNA, the CDR3 is TGCGCCAGCAGCTTGGGACTAGCGGGAGTTTGGGATGAGCAGTTCTTC. As protein: CASSLGLAGVWDEQFF.

The genes are TRBV5-1 and TRBJ1-2, with TRBD1 matching 9 bases. The V segment lost 5 bases and the J segment 6 bases; nucleotides outside the gene matches: 5. Germline CDR1 and CDR2: SGHRS and YFSETQ. The CDR3 covers 13 residues. CDR3 sequence reads: CASSSRTGDGYTF. For the CDR3, the DNA is TGCGCCAGCAGTTCCAGGACAGGGGATGGCTACACCTTC.

This sequence joins TRBV5-1 and TRBJ2-1; 10 nucleotides align to TRBD2. The CDR3 extends over 15 amino acids. CDR1 and CDR2 from the germline V gene are SGHRS and YFSETQ. The junction had 7 bases not matched to a gene; V was cut back by 0 bases and J by 10 bases. CDR3 residues: CASSLEAGGPREQFF. For the CDR3, the DNA is TGCGCCAGCAGCTTGGAAGCGGGAGGGCCTAGAGAGCAGTTCTTC.

This chain links TRBV7-3 with TRBJ2-3, with TRBD2 matching 10 bases. Losses at the gene ends were 5 bases for V and 8 bases for J; bases not matched to a gene: 10. CDR1 and CDR2 from the germline V gene are SGHTA and FQGTGA. This CDR3 has 15 amino acids. As DNA, the CDR3 is TGTGCCAGCAGCCGAGGAGCTAGCGGGAGCTCTACGCAGTATTTT. It encodes CASSRGASGSSTQYF.

The chain employs TRBV13 and TRBJ2-1; TRBD1 agrees at 8 bases. CDR1 and CDR2 from the germline V gene are PRHDT and FYEKMQ (reference sequence). The CDR3 spans 16 residues. V shed 2 bases and J 6 bases; nucleotides not matched to a gene: 9. The CDR3 DNA reads TGTGCCAGCAGCTTATCCGGACAGGGTCCCCTCAATGAGCAGTTCTTC. Its translation is CASSLSGQGPLNEQFF.

This clone occurred once. The gene calls are TRBV9 and TRBJ1-1; D call uncertain. The CDR3 consists of 13 residues. The V and J ends lost 0 bases and 2 bases respectively, with 5 bases between them. Germline CDR1 SGDLS, CDR2 YYNGEE. CDR3: CASSVDVNTEAFF. The CDR3 DNA sequence: TGTGCCAGCAGCGTAGATGTAAACACTGAAGCTTTCTTT.

The DNA of the CDR3 is TGTGCCAGCAGTGATCGGGACAGGGATCAGCCCCAGCATTTT. It specifies CASSDRDRDQPQHF. The chain carries TRBV2 and TRBJ1-5, with 9 bases aligning to TRBD1. CDR1 and CDR2 (germline): SNHLY, FYNNEI. CDR3 length: 14 amino acids. V lost 3 bases, J lost 5 bases, and 2 bases stayed unmatched. The full variable domain, completed using reference TRBV2 and TRBJ1-5, is EPEVTQTPSHQVTQMGQEVILRCVPISNHLYFYWYRQILGQKVEFLVSFYNNEISEKSEIFDDQFSVERPDGSNFTLKIRSTKLEDSAMYFCASSDRDRDQPQHFGDGTRLSIL.

The chain recombines TRBV30 with TRBJ2-7, with 8 bases fitting TRBD1. Germline assignment: CDR1 GTSNPN and CDR2 SVGIG (reference sequence). With 0 bases clipped from V and 5 bases from J, the junction kept 9 bases outside the gene matches. CDR3 length equals 15 residues. This CDR3 reads CAWSVGAGGIHEQYF. In DNA form, the CDR3 reads TGTGCCTGGAGTGTTGGGGCAGGGGGCATCCACGAGCAGTACTTC.

This clone was seen only a few times. The chain combines TRBV10-3 with TRBJ2-2; D possibly corresponds to TRBD2 (5 bases). Trimming removed 4 bases at V and 3 bases at J, with 6 bases between. Germline lookup yields CDR1 ENHRY and CDR2 SYGVKD. The CDR3 extends over 13 amino acids. The CDR3 protein is CAISGRDTGELFF. DNA of the CDR3: TGTGCCATCAGTGGGCGGGACACCGGGGAGCTGTTTTTT.

This chain connects TRBV6-5 to TRBJ2-3; a possible D gene is TRBD2 (6 bases). This CDR3 region has 14 residues. The germline CDR1 and CDR2 sequences are MNHEY and SVGAGI. Deletions cut 6 bases from V and 1 base from J, with 11 bases between. The CDR3 DNA sequence: TGTGCCAGCAGCGGACTACCAGGCACAGATACGCAGTATTTT. Amino acids: CASSGLPGTDTQYF.

V and J are TRBV9 and TRBJ2-1; TRBD2 matches 8 bases. This CDR3 has 16 amino acids. V shed 0 bases, J shed 7 bases, and the junction held 9 bases outside the gene matches. CDR1 and CDR2 from the germline V gene are SGDLS and YYNGEE. This chain's CDR3 is CASSVVSSGIKNEQFF. The CDR3 DNA sequence: TGTGCCAGCAGCGTAGTTAGTAGCGGGATTAAAAATGAGCAGTTCTTC.

This chain links TRBV25-1 with TRBJ1-1, with a weak D call TRBD1 (6 bases). The V gene's germline CDR1 is MGHDK and CDR2 SYGVNS. The V and J ends lost 4 bases and 4 bases respectively, with 16 bases between them. CDR3 length: 15 residues. The CDR3 loop reads CASSVYRQGRTEAFF. CDR3 bases: TGTGCCAGCAGTGTATACCGGCAGGGGCGCACTGAAGCTTTCTTT.

This clone showed up just a few times. The V and J genes are TRBV10-1 and TRBJ1-5; D remains unclear. The CDR3 length is 13 residues. Germline CDR1 is WNHNN and CDR2 is SYGVQD (reference sequence). Trimming removed 0 bases from V and 7 bases from J, with 7 bases in between. The CDR3, as DNA: TGCGCCAGCAGTGAGTCCGGGAGACAGCCCCAGCATTTT. Its translation is CASSESGRQPQHF.

In its sample, this clone was seen a few times. This rearrangement joins TRBV19 to TRBJ1-2; 7 nucleotides align to TRBD1. V shed 5 bases, J shed 7 bases, and the junction held 4 bases outside the gene matches. CDR3 length equals 12 residues. Germline CDR1 LNHDA, CDR2 SQIVND (reference sequence). The CDR3 loop is CASSFRQGGYTF. The CDR3 coding sequence is TGTGCCAGTAGTTTCCGACAGGGTGGCTACACCTTC.

V usage is TRBV5-4 and J usage is TRBJ2-1; the D gene is possibly TRBD2 (5 bases). Trimming cost V 1 base and J 0 bases, with 8 bases left between them. From germline, CDR1 is SGHNT and CDR2 YYREEE (reference sequence). This CDR3 comprises 15 residues. In DNA form, the CDR3 reads TGTGCCAGCAGCTTGCCCGGAGGCTCCTACAATGAGCAGTTCTTC. This sequence encodes CASSLPGGSYNEQFF.

The gene calls are TRBV5-5 and TRBJ1-1, with D possibly matching TRBD1 (5 bases). With 5 bases removed from V and 3 bases from J, the gap between germline ends came to 17 bases. Germline assignment: CDR1 SGHKS and CDR2 YYEKEE (reference sequence). The CDR3 totals 15 residues. In DNA, the CDR3 is TGTGCCAGCAGATTCCGGGACCCGGGGGACACTGAAGCTTTCTTT. Translated: CASRFRDPGDTEAFF.

This chain connects TRBV30 to TRBJ2-5; D remains unclear. The germline CDR1 and CDR2 sequences are GTSNPN and SVGIG (reference sequence). Trimming removed 0 bases from V and 4 bases from J, with 9 bases in between. This CDR3 contains 13 residues. CDR3 nucleotides: TGTGCCTGGAGTGTACGGCGCGGAGAGACCCAGTACTTC. Protein sequence: CAWSVRRGETQYF. Filled out from reference TRBV30 and TRBJ2-5, the complete variable domain reads SQTIHQWPATLVQPVGSPLSLECTVEGTSNPNLYWYRQAAGRGLQLLFYSVGIGQISSEVPQNLSASRPQDRQFILSSKKLLLSDSGFYLCAWSVRRGETQYFGPGTRLLVL.

The chain recombines TRBV7-2 with TRBJ2-1; 12 positions match TRBD2. Germline assignment: CDR1 SGHTA and CDR2 FQGNSA. The CDR3 sequence is 14 residues long. V was clipped by 8 bases and J by 4 bases; unmatched bases: 3. The CDR3 reads CASPGLAGYNEQFF. The CDR3 coding sequence is TGTGCCAGCCCTGGACTAGCGGGGTACAATGAGCAGTTCTTC.

The count of this clone is one. The J gene is TRBJ1-2, the V gene TRBV4-1; 9 bases agree with TRBD1. The CDR3 has 13 residues. Losses at the gene ends were 4 bases for V and 6 bases for J; bases not matched to a gene: 3. Germline CDR1 is MGHRA and CDR2 is YSYEKL. In DNA form, the CDR3 reads TGCGCCAGCAGCCCGGGACAGGGTGATGGCTACACCTTC. This codes for CASSPGQGDGYTF.